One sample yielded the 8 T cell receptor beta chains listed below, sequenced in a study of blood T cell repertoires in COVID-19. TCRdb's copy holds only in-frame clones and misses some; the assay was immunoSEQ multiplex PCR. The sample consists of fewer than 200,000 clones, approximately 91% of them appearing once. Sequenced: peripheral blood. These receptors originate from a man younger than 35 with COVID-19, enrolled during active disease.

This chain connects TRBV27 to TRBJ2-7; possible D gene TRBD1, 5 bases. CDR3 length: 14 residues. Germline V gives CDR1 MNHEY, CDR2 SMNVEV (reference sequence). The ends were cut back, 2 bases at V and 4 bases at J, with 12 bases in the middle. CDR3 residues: CASSLGAGWYEQYF. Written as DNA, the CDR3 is TGTGCCAGCAGTTTAGGGGCAGGGTGGTACGAGCAGTACTTC.

The CDR3 protein is CAAETYNEQFF. In DNA form, the CDR3 reads TGTGCCGCCGAGACCTACAATGAGCAGTTCTTC. The chain combines TRBV10-3 with TRBJ2-1, with D unresolved. Germline-derived CDR1 and CDR2 are ENHRY and SYGVKD. The CDR3 runs to 11 residues. V lost 11 bases to trimming and J lost 2 bases, with 7 bases between them.

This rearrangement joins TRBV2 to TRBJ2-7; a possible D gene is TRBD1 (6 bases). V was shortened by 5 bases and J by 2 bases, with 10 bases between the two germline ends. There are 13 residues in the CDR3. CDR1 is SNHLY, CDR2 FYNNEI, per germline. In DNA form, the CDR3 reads TGTGCCAGCAGTTATGACAGGACCTACGAGCAGTACTTC. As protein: CASSYDRTYEQYF.

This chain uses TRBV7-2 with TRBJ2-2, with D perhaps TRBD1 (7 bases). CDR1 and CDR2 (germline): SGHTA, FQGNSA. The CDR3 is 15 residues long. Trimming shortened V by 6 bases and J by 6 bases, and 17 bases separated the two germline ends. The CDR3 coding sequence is TGTGCCAGCAGTACTAACAGGGGAGGAGCCGGGGAGCTGTTTTTT. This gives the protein CASSTNRGGAGELFF.

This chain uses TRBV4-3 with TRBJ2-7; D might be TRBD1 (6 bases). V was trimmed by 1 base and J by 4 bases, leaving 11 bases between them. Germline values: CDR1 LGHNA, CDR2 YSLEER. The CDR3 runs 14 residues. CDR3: CASSQVAGDYEQYF. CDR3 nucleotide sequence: TGCGCCAGCAGCCAAGTGGCAGGGGATTACGAGCAGTACTTC.

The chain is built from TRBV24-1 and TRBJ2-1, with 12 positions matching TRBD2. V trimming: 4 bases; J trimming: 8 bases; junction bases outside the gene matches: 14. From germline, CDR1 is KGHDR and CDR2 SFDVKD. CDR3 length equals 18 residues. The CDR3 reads CATSERGVTSGRIDEQFF. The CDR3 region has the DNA TGTGCCACCAGTGAAAGAGGGGTTACTAGCGGGAGGATCGATGAGCAGTTCTTC.

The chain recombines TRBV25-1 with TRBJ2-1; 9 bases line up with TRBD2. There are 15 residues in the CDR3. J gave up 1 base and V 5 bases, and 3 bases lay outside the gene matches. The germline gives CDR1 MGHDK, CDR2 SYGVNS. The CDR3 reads CASSLAGASYNEQFF. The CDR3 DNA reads TGTGCCAGCAGTTTAGCGGGAGCGTCCTACAATGAGCAGTTCTTC. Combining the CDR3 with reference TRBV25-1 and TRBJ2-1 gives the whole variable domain EADIYQTPRYLVIGTGKKITLECSQTMGHDKMYWYQQDPGMELHLIHYSYGVNSTEKGDLSSESTVSRIRTEHFPLTLESARPSHTSQYLCASSLAGASYNEQFFGPGTRLTVL.

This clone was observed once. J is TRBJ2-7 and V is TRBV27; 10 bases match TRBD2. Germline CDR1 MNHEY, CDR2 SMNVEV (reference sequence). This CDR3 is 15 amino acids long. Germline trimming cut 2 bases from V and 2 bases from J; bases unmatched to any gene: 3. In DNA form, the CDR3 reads TGTGCCAGCAGTTTAGGACTAGCGGTCACCTACGAGCAGTACTTC. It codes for CASSLGLAVTYEQYF.